This T cell receptor beta chain was identified during a study of CD8 T cells in Susac syndrome. The study, taken as a whole, reports: CD8+ clonal expansion in Susac peaked in TEMRA cells and active patients.

An input of about 0.5 to 1 ug of RNA was subjected to reverse transcription using random hexamers. Amplification of TCR beta CDR3 used immunoSEQ multiplex PCR across 54 Vbeta and 13 Jbeta. Using its own MiXCR run on the immunoSEQ multiplex PCR reads, TCRdb lists one record per CDR3 protein. The sample holds about 24,000 distinct CDR3 sequences, 80% to 95% seen once. Details on this clonotype: Its antigen is undetermined.

The CDR3 has 17 residues. Trimming cost V 8 bases and J 0 bases; bases outside gene matches: 11. CDR1 is MDHEN, CDR2 SYDVKM, per germline. The sequenced sample consisted of CD8+ T cells from PBMCs. This rearrangement joins TRBV28 to TRBJ2-2, with 8 bases matching TRBD2. This clonotype was obtained from a human donor with Susac syndrome. This CDR3 is CASHFWAGGSNTGELFF. Written as DNA, the CDR3 is TGTGCCAGCCACTTCTGGGCGGGGGGTTCGAACACCGGGGAGCTGTTTTTT.